This TCR beta chain was sequenced in a study of beta chain features in type 1 diabetes. Study results and limitations: Naive, central memory and Treg TCRB repertoires seemed to resemble each other more closely in patients than they did in healthy donors.

In this sample, this clone turned up a few times. What it binds is unknown. The authors reverse transcribed all of the isolated RNA, so sequencing captured expressed TCRB transcripts. Some clones are missing from TCRdb's copy, which holds only in-frame ones; the method was immunoSEQ multiplex PCR. The repertoire consists of hundreds of thousands of clones, with about 9.3% occurring once and the leading ten covering under 0.045%. CDR1 LGHNA and CDR2 YNFKEQ come from the germline V gene. This CDR3 has 13 residues. The V end lost 1 base, the J end lost 3 bases, and 6 bases lay between the germline ends. Material: naive CD4+ T cells from blood. J is TRBJ2-5 and V is TRBV4-2; unclear D gene. This clonotype was obtained from a woman between 18 and 29 years old in good health. CDR3 in amino acids: CASSQVLEETQYF. In DNA form, the CDR3 reads TGTGCCAGCAGCCAAGTATTAGAAGAGACCCAGTACTTC.